This TCR beta chain was documented in a study of monozygotic twins with inflammatory bowel disease. For each CDR3 protein, TCRdb gives one entry from its re-call of the 5' RACE reads, without DNA. The table for this sample gives approximately 390,000 distinct CDR3 sequences. This CDR3 is 15 amino acids long. CDR1 is SEHNR and CDR2 is FQNEAQ in the germline V gene (reference sequence). Every single donor had a roughly 2.3 ml blood sample drawn. The rearrangement joins TRBV7-9 to TRBJ2-3; absent DNA, TCRdb's TRBD2 call cannot be checked. This sequence was found in a human donor with ulcerative colitis or Crohn's disease, or a healthy co-twin of an affected twin (not recorded which). The sample consisted of blood. CDR3 in amino acids: CASSGIEARVDTQYF.